This T cell receptor (beta chain) was found in a study of response to subunit inactivated influenza vaccine. TCRdb re-derived calls from the RT-PCR reads in MiXCR, one entry per CDR3 protein. The sample holds approximately 500,000 distinct CDR3 sequences, roughly 25% seen once. CDR3 length: 14 residues. Deletions cut 3 bases from V and 1 base from J, with 8 bases between. Germline V gene data show CDR1 as SGHDN and CDR2 as FVKESK. This clonotype occurred many times. These data also featured in a second study, about T cells expressing NK-cell markers. From that paper: It was by 5'RACE template switching with UMIs that TCR beta cDNA was made.

The source is a man in his forties or fifties who received an inactivated influenza vaccine. Sequencing used CD4+ T cells sorted from PBMCs, obtained 11 to 12 days after vaccination. The chain carries TRBV14 and TRBJ2-3; D remains ambiguous. CDR3: CASSQLRGTDTQYF. The CDR3 coding sequence is TGTGCCAGCAGCCAGTTACGGGGCACAGATACGCAGTATTTT.